These T cell receptor beta chains were read from a single sample in a study of CD8 T cells in Susac syndrome. Via MiXCR, TCRdb re-called the immunoSEQ multiplex PCR reads, giving one row per CDR3 protein. The data show approximately 170,000 distinct CDR3 sequences, with roughly 93% seen just once and around 0.13% held by the top ten. Sequencing was done on a sample of CD4+ T cells from PBMCs. The receptors come from a human donor in good health. The CDR3 runs from the conserved cysteine through the conserved F or W.

cdr3_length: 11; v_call: TRBV7-2; j_call: TRBJ2-3; cdr3_aa: CASSLEDTQYF
cdr3_length: 17; v_call: TRBV11-2; j_call: TRBJ2-4; cdr3_aa: CASSLPRQGAAKNIQYF
cdr3_length: 14; v_call: TRBV6-4; j_call: TRBJ2-6; cdr3_aa: CASSRESGANVLTF
cdr3_length: 13; v_call: TRBV6-2/TRBV6-3; j_call: TRBJ1-1; cdr3_aa: CASSYGTGGLAFF
cdr3_length: 14; v_call: TRBV29-1; j_call: TRBJ2-1; cdr3_aa: CSAGPAGGHNEQFF
cdr3_length: 14; v_call: TRBV29-1; j_call: TRBJ2-3; cdr3_aa: CSVLGTGGSDTQYF
cdr3_length: 14; v_call: TRBV10-3; j_call: TRBJ2-3; cdr3_aa: CAISRGGLADTQYF
cdr3_length: 13; v_call: TRBV5-1; j_call: TRBJ1-2; cdr3_aa: CASSLTGEVGYTF
cdr3_length: 18; v_call: TRBV7-9; j_call: TRBJ1-1; cdr3_aa: CASSFIQTRYLLNTEAFF
cdr3_length: 15; v_call: TRBV7-6; j_call: TRBJ2-1; cdr3_aa: CASSRAGNSYNEQFF
cdr3_length: 15; v_call: TRBV20-1; j_call: TRBJ2-5; cdr3_aa: CSVRKVLAGEETQYF
cdr3_length: 13; v_call: TRBV13; j_call: TRBJ1-1; cdr3_aa: CASSWGGGAEAFF
cdr3_length: 15; v_call: TRBV18; j_call: TRBJ2-3; cdr3_aa: CASSPRRRGEDTQYF
cdr3_length: 15; v_call: TRBV29-1; j_call: TRBJ1-4; cdr3_aa: CSAHEGGTTNEKLFF
cdr3_length: 14; v_call: TRBV29-1; j_call: TRBJ2-5; cdr3_aa: CSVVLAGAQETQYF
cdr3_length: 14; v_call: TRBV2; j_call: TRBJ2-1; cdr3_aa: CASSSKGLDNEQFF
cdr3_length: 13; v_call: TRBV7-6; j_call: TRBJ2-1; cdr3_aa: CASSLGQVNEQFF
cdr3_length: 14; v_call: TRBV5-1; j_call: TRBJ1-2; cdr3_aa: CASSVMDGARGYTF
cdr3_length: 15; v_call: TRBV7-2; j_call: TRBJ1-6; cdr3_aa: CASTRAGTENSPLHF
cdr3_length: 15; v_call: TRBV7-2; j_call: TRBJ2-7; cdr3_aa: CASSGKVGGPYEQYF
cdr3_length: 14; v_call: TRBV12-3/TRBV12-4; j_call: TRBJ1-2; cdr3_aa: CASSFDREGEGYTF
cdr3_length: 13; v_call: TRBV29-1; j_call: TRBJ1-3; cdr3_aa: CSVGASSGNTIYF
cdr3_length: 15; v_call: TRBV6-1; j_call: TRBJ1-1; cdr3_aa: CASSDRSTASTEAFF
cdr3_length: 14; v_call: TRBV6-6; j_call: TRBJ1-4; cdr3_aa: CASREVATNEKLFF
cdr3_length: 12; v_call: TRBV2; j_call: TRBJ2-7; cdr3_aa: CASSERDYEQYF
cdr3_length: 15; v_call: TRBV9; j_call: TRBJ1-2; cdr3_aa: CASSVGAGEHYGYTF
cdr3_length: 14; v_call: TRBV5-1; j_call: TRBJ2-1; cdr3_aa: CASSEDSLRDEQFF
cdr3_length: 12; v_call: TRBV18; j_call: TRBJ1-1; cdr3_aa: CASSQIGTEAFF
cdr3_length: 15; v_call: TRBV9; j_call: TRBJ2-1; cdr3_aa: CASSPRGLGDNEQFF
cdr3_length: 15; v_call: TRBV5-4; j_call: TRBJ1-6; cdr3_aa: CASSWRAEGPSPLHF
cdr3_length: 14; v_call: TRBV19; j_call: TRBJ1-2; cdr3_aa: CASRRDIAGYGYTF
cdr3_length: 15; v_call: TRBV7-3; j_call: TRBJ1-1; cdr3_aa: CASSTDGQGFTEAFF
cdr3_length: 16; v_call: TRBV18; j_call: TRBJ2-5; cdr3_aa: CASSTRGQYQAETQYF
cdr3_length: 15; v_call: TRBV5-6; j_call: TRBJ2-1; cdr3_aa: CASSLEPEAYNEQFF